The present TCR beta chain was sequenced within a study of cytomegalovirus exposure and HLA in healthy donors. There are 16 residues in the CDR3. V dropped 3 bases and J dropped 2; count of bases not matched to a gene: 6. Germline assignment: CDR1 LGHNA and CDR2 YSLEER. The assay was immunoSEQ multiplex PCR, and TCRdb's table has in-frame clones only and misses some. The table shows over 200,000 clones, with about 92% occurring only once. This sequence joins TRBV4-3 and TRBJ2-2; 7 bases line up with TRBD1. Material: PBMCs. The source of this sequence is a woman in her 30s in good health and CMV-seronegative. For the CDR3, the DNA is TGCGCCAGCAGCCATGACGGGACAGCTAACACCGGGGAGCTGTTTTTT. It yields the protein CASSHDGTANTGELFF.